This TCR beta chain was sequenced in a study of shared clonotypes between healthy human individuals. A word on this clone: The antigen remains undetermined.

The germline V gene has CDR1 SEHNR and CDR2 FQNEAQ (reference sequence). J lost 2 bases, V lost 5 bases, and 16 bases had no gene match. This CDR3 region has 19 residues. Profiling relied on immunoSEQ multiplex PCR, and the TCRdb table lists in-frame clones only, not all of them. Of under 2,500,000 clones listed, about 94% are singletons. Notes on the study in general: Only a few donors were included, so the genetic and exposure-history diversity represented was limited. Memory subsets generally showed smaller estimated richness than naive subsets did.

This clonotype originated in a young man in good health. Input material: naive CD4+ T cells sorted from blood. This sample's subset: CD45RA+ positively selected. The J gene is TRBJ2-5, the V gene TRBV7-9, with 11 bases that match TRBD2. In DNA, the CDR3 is TGTGCCAGCAGCGCAGCGGTCCTGACTAGCGGGGTAGGTCAAGAGACCCAGTACTTC. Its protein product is CASSAAVLTSGVGQETQYF. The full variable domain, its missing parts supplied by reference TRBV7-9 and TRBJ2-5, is DTGVSQNPRHKITKRGQNVTFRCDPISEHNRLYWYRQTLGQGPEFLTYFQNEAQLEKSRLLSDRFSAERPKGSFSTLEIQRTEQGDSAMYLCASSAAVLTSGVGQETQYFGPGTRLLVL.